This T cell receptor (beta chain) was sequenced in a study of Graves' ophthalmopathy and Graves' hyperthyroidism. This clonotype has only a few counts. Its antigen is as yet unknown. The V gene lost 11 bases and the J gene lost 3 bases, with 17 bases spanning the gap. Per the germline V gene, CDR1 is MDHEN and CDR2 is SYDVKM. The CDR3 sequence is 13 residues long. Beta-chain TCR CDR3 regions were amplified from RNA transcripts. Second-round multiplex PCR followed a first-round RT-PCR using HTBI primers. Using its own MiXCR run on the multiplex PCR reads, TCRdb lists one record per CDR3 protein. The profile shows 900,000 to 1,200,000 distinct CDR3 sequences, less than 45% of them singletons. Diagnoses were established from clinical symptoms, serum thyroxine, TRAb, thyroid ultrasound and orbital computed tomography. General observations from the study: Discrimination between ophthalmopathy and stable hyperthyroidism by a 13-signature model showed 87.88% sensitivity and 70% to 82% specificity.

The J gene is TRBJ2-7, the V gene TRBV28; D may match TRBD1 or TRBD2 (6 bases each). The sample consisted of peripheral blood or thyroid tissue (not recorded which). This TCR came from an adult man with Graves' hyperthyroidism. The CDR3 sequence: CACSRGLGYEQYF. The CDR3 coding sequence is TGTGCCTGCTCCCGGGGGCTAGGCTACGAGCAGTACTTC.